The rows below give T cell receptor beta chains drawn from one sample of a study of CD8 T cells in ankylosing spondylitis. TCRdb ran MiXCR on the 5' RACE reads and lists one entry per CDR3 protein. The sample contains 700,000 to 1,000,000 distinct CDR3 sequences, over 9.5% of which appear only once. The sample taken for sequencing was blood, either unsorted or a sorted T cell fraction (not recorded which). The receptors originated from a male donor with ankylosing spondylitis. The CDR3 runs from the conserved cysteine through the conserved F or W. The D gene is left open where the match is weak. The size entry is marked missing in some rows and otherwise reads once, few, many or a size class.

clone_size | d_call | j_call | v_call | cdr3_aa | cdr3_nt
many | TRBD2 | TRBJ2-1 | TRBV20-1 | CSARDGTSGGAGEQFF | TGCAGTGCTAGAGATGGGACTAGCGGGGGGGCTGGGGAGCAGTTCTTC
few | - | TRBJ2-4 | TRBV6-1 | CASSEGWTKNIQYF | TGTGCCAGCAGTGAGGGCTGGACCAAAAACATTCAGTACTTC
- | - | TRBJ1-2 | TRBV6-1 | CASSRRGQYGYGYTF | TGTGCCAGCAGTCGTCGGGGACAATACGGCTATGGCTACACCTTC
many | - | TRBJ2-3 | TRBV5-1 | CASRVSTDTQYF | TGCGCCAGCAGGGTTTCCACAGATACGCAGTATTTT
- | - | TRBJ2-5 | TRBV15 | CATSAGPQETQYF | TGTGCCACCAGCGCCGGGCCACAAGAGACCCAGTACTTC
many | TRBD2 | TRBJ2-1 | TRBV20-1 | CSARDRLAGVNEQFF | TGCAGTGCTAGAGATCGACTAGCGGGAGTTAATGAGCAGTTCTTC
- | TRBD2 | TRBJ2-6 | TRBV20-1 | CSARDRVSGHSGANVLTF | TGCAGTGCTAGAGATAGAGTTAGCGGGCACTCTGGGGCCAACGTCCTGACTTTC
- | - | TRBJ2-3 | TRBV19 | CASSIYSGSSTDTQYF | TGTGCCAGTAGTATATATAGCGGAAGTAGCACAGATACGCAGTATTTT
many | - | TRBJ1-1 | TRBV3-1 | CASSQRRNEAFF | TGTGCCAGCAGCCAAAGGAGGAATGAAGCTTTCTTT
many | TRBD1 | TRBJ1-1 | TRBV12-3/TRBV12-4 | CASSPNDRGNTEAFF | TGTGCCAGCAGTCCTAACGACAGGGGCAACACTGAAGCTTTCTTT
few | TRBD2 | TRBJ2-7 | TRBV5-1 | CASSPQPTSAAYEQYF | TGCGCCAGCAGCCCTCAACCGACTAGCGCGGCCTACGAGCAGTACTTC
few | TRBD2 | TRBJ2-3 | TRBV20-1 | CSARNSGRARSPDTQYF | TGCAGTGCTAGAAATAGCGGGAGGGCCCGGAGCCCAGATACGCAGTATTTT
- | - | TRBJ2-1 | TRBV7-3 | CASSSKPGTLGYNEQFF | TGTGCCAGCAGCTCGAAGCCCGGGACCCTCGGATACAATGAGCAGTTCTTC
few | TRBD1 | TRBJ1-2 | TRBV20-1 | CSAPGQGGGYGYTF | TGCAGTGCACCGGGACAGGGCGGAGGTTATGGCTACACCTTC
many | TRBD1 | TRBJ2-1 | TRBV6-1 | CASSEHLPGQGKDEQFF | TGTGCCAGCAGTGAGCACCTCCCGGGACAGGGGAAGGATGAGCAGTTCTTC
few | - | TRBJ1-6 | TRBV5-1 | CASSWGSGSLNSPLHF | TGCGCCAGCAGCTGGGGGTCGGGGTCTCTCAATTCACCCCTCCACTTT
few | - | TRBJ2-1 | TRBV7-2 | CASSLVGGVYINEQFF | TGTGCCAGCAGCTTAGTAGGGGGGGTCTACATAAATGAGCAGTTCTTC
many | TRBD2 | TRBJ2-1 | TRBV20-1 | CSARGRLAGIINEQFF | TGCAGTGCTAGAGGGCGACTAGCGGGGATTATCAATGAGCAGTTCTTC